This TCR beta chain stems from a study of blood T cell repertoires in COVID-19. Original processing methods: Quantification of nucleated cells was approximated via reference gene primer amplification. Measured with immunoSEQ multiplex PCR; TCRdb has only the in-frame clones, and not every one. That table furnishes V, J and clone size, whereas the DNA furnished D and trimming. The sample has around 300,000 clones, around 87% seen once. Germline CDR1 reads SQVTM; CDR2 reads ANQGSEA. This CDR3 contains 15 residues. V lost 2 bases to trimming and J lost 8 bases; unmatched junction nucleotides: 8. The receptor was derived from a woman aged 30 to 39 who had recovered from COVID-19. Sequencing used peripheral blood. The chain recombines TRBV29-1 with TRBJ2-1, with TRBD2 matching over 11 bases. This CDR3 reads CSVETSGRTRHEQFF. CDR3 coding DNA: TGCAGCGTTGAAACTAGCGGGAGAACTAGGCATGAGCAGTTCTTC.